The sequence of this T cell receptor beta chain was determined in a study of T-cell reconstitution after alpha-beta-depleted transplantation in children (dated by TCRdb to about 2016). Study-wide context: T-cell immune reconstitution after TCRalphabeta/CD19-depleted allogeneic hematopoietic cell transplantation in children was quantitatively tracked in the study by means of TCR repertoire profiling.

The library was made by PCR. Data came from an Illumina HiSeq 2500. TCR library preparation used molecular barcoding, with unique molecular identifiers applied to normalize quantification of the TCRbeta repertoire. The public reads were reprocessed in TCRdb via fastp at Q25 and MiXCR, keeping in-frame beta chains. Every distinct CDR3 protein forms one entry, paired with its most common genes and DNA. In all, the sample holds about 340,000 distinct CDR3 sequences, and less than 15% of those were seen once. Together, the top ten hold about 4.5% of the sample. A distance of 15 bases separates the germline ends of V and J, which lose 0 bases and 3 bases respectively. From a lookup of the germline V gene, CDR1 and CDR2 are SGHRS and YFSETQ. The CDR3 holds 17 amino acids from the cysteine to the phenylalanine. Just the 51-base CDR3 DNA is kept, in frame starting at base 1. Only a few counts were recorded for this clonotype. There is no known antigen for this receptor. Base qualities were left out, and no much larger clone turns up one base away.

The sequence links TRBV5-1 to TRBJ1-4; a tentative D call is TRBD1 (5 bases match). This sequence was found in a human donor who donated a stem cell graft to a child with Fanconi anemia. The source was PBMCs, collected from the stem cell graft. DNA sequence: TGCGCCAGCAGCTTGGGCCTATTCGGAGGGGCTAATGAAAAACTGTTTTTT. Its protein product is CASSLGLFGGANEKLFF.